These 14 T cell receptor beta chains came from one sample sequenced in a study of T cells in Graves' hyperthyroidism and ophthalmopathy. The source material, RNA transcripts, was used to amplify TCR beta CDR3 regions. HTBI primers were employed in a first-round RT-PCR of the TCR CDR3. Using its own MiXCR run on the multiplex PCR reads, TCRdb lists one record per CDR3 protein. The table includes roughly 330,000 distinct CDR3 sequences, 16% detected once. What was sequenced was blood. Receptors originate from a man aged 30-40 years with Graves' hyperthyroidism.

This clonotype was observed at least ten times. This chain links TRBV3-1 with TRBJ2-7; no reliable D call. From germline, CDR1 is LGHDT and CDR2 YNNKEL (reference sequence). Deletions cut 0 bases from V and 6 bases from J, with 9 bases between. The length of the CDR3 is 13 residues. The CDR3 region has the DNA TGTGCCAGCAGCCAAGACCTGGCTGCCGAGCAGTACTTC. Protein sequence: CASSQDLAAEQYF.

This clonotype was seen ten or more times. The chain joins TRBV12-3 or TRBV12-4 to TRBJ2-1; possible D gene TRBD2, 5 bases. Trimming cost V 11 bases and J 8 bases, with 16 bases left between them. The CDR3 is 12 amino acids. For the CDR3, the DNA is TGTGCCGGTGCAGTTGGGAGAGATGAGCAGTTCTTC. It codes for CAGAVGRDEQFF.

Ten or more counts support this clonotype. V usage is TRBV18 and J usage is TRBJ2-2; 7 bases fit TRBD2. Trimming took 2 bases from V and 2 from J; bases not matched to a gene: 5. Germline V gene data show CDR1 as KGHSH and CDR2 as LQKENI. The CDR3 length is 16 residues. DNA for the CDR3: TGTGCCAGCTCACCAACCCTAGCGGCTAACACCGGGGAGCTGTTTTTT. It specifies CASSPTLAANTGELFF.

This clonotype was detected ten times or more. The chain is built from TRBV7-9 and TRBJ2-7; 10 bases are shared with TRBD2. The CDR3 is made up of 14 amino acids. CDR1 and CDR2 (germline): SEHNR, FQNEAQ (reference sequence). J lost 4 bases, V lost 5 bases, and 5 bases had no gene match. CDR3 sequence reads: CASSQSGRAYEQYF. As DNA, the CDR3 is TGTGCCAGCAGCCAGAGCGGGAGGGCTTACGAGCAGTACTTC.

This clonotype was seen ten or more times. CDR3 sequence: CASSPPRTVSTDTQYF. CDR3 nucleotide sequence: TGTGCCAGCAGTCCGCCCCGAACTGTCAGCACAGATACGCAGTATTTT. The chain has TRBV7-9 and TRBJ2-3; no reliable D call. Germline V CDR1 and CDR2: SEHNR, FQNEAQ (reference sequence). The CDR3 is 16 amino acids. Trimming left V 6 bases short and J 0 bases short, with 16 bases between.

This clonotype was counted a few times. The chain employs TRBV5-1 and TRBJ2-5; D might be TRBD1 (6 bases). In germline, CDR1 is SGHRS, CDR2 YFSETQ. V was trimmed by 0 bases and J by 2 bases, leaving 11 bases between them. This CDR3 spans 15 amino acids. Written as DNA, the CDR3 is TGCGCCAGCAGCTTGGCCGGGACATCGCAAGAGACCCAGTACTTC. This sequence encodes CASSLAGTSQETQYF.

Ten or more counts support this clonotype. This chain joins TRBV20-1 and TRBJ2-3; 10 bases align to TRBD2. V trimming: 6 bases; J trimming: 4 bases; junction bases outside the gene matches: 10. CDR3 length: 15 residues. In germline, CDR1 is DFQATT, CDR2 SNEGSKA (reference sequence). In nucleotides, the CDR3 is TGCAGTGCACTTAAACCTAGCGGGAGTTCAGATACGCAGTATTTT. Its translation: CSALKPSGSSDTQYF.

V is TRBV24-1 and J is TRBJ2-2; possible D gene TRBD2, 6 bases. Germline values: CDR1 KGHDR, CDR2 SFDVKD. V was trimmed by 0 bases and J by 3 bases, leaving 19 bases between them. CDR3 size: 19 residues. The CDR3 DNA reads as TGTGCCACCAGTGATTTGCGGGGCCAGGAGGGAGCGGACACCGGGGAGCTGTTTTTT. Protein: CATSDLRGQEGADTGELFF.

The V call is TRBV20-1, the J call TRBJ2-3; TRBD2 matches at 10 bases. This CDR3 comprises 15 residues. V gave up 6 bases and J gave up 10 bases; unmatched junction bases: 16. CDR1 and CDR2 (germline): DFQATT, SNEGSKA (reference sequence). The CDR3 is CSAAGSAGGPRAQYF. In DNA, the CDR3 is TGCAGTGCAGCCGGCTCAGCGGGAGGGCCGCGGGCGCAGTATTTT.

The chain employs TRBV7-8 and TRBJ2-7; 9 bases agree with TRBD1. The V segment lost 3 bases and the J segment 3 bases; nucleotides outside the gene matches: 18. CDR3 length: 19 amino acids. Germline loops: CDR1 SGHVS, CDR2 FQNEAQ. CDR3 coding DNA: TGTGCCAGCAGCTTGTACGGGACAGGGTCCTCTCCCAGGATCTACGAGCAGTACTTC. Its protein product is CASSLYGTGSSPRIYEQYF.

This clonotype was seen repeatedly, ten times or more. The V gene is TRBV15, the J gene TRBJ2-5, with D tentatively TRBD2 (6 bases). CDR1 LNHNV and CDR2 YYDKDF come from the germline V gene (reference sequence). Trimming removed 1 base at V and 0 bases at J, with 6 bases between. This CDR3 is built from 14 residues. CDR3 nucleotide sequence: TGTGCCACCAGCAGAGGGGGGGACCAAGAGACCCAGTACTTC. Its protein is CATSRGGDQETQYF.

The genes are TRBV30 and TRBJ1-1; TRBD1 matches 10 bases. Germline V gives CDR1 GTSNPN, CDR2 SVGIG (reference sequence). V gave up 5 bases and J gave up 3 bases; unmatched junction bases: 6. This CDR3 spans 14 amino acids. The CDR3 DNA reads as TGTGCCTGGGCCCGGGACAGGGGTTACACTGAAGCTTTCTTT. Translated, it gives CAWARDRGYTEAFF. The complete variable domain, with remaining parts taken from reference TRBV30 and TRBJ1-1, reads SQTIHQWPATLVQPVGSPLSLECTVEGTSNPNLYWYRQAAGRGLQLLFYSVGIGQISSEVPQNLSASRPQDRQFILSSKKLLLSDSGFYLCAWARDRGYTEAFFGQGTRLTVV.

The chain links TRBV2 to TRBJ1-6; D uncertain. Trimming left V 4 bases short and J 7 bases short, with 14 bases between. From germline, CDR1 is SNHLY and CDR2 FYNNEI. The CDR3 is 15 residues long. This chain's CDR3 is CASSVSRRGNSPLHF. CDR3 DNA sequence: TGTGCCAGCAGTGTAAGTCGGAGAGGGAATTCACCCCTCCACTTT. Filled out from reference TRBV2 and TRBJ1-6, the complete variable domain reads EPEVTQTPSHQVTQMGQEVILRCVPISNHLYFYWYRQILGQKVEFLVSFYNNEISEKSEIFDDQFSVERPDGSNFTLKIRSTKLEDSAMYFCASSVSRRGNSPLHFGNGTRLTVT.

This clonotype was seen at least ten times. The rearrangement links TRBV27 to TRBJ1-1, with D perhaps TRBD1 (6 bases). Germline CDR1 MNHEY, CDR2 SMNVEV (reference sequence). The V end was cut by 4 bases, the J end by 1 base, with 10 bases between. The CDR3 extends over 14 amino acids. CDR3 in amino acids: CASSWGTRNTEAFF. CDR3 sequence (DNA): TGTGCCAGCAGTTGGGGGACACGGAACACTGAAGCTTTCTTT.